The 10 T cell receptor beta chains below come from one sample, sequenced in a study of blood T cell repertoires in COVID-19. TCRdb's table, derived via immunoSEQ multiplex PCR, lists solely in-frame clones and lacks some. Among about 210,000 clones listed, around four fifths were seen once. Sequencing was performed on peripheral blood. Receptor source: a woman aged 80 or older with COVID-19, enrolled during active disease.

This sequence joins TRBV3-1 (or the pseudogene TRBV3-2) and TRBJ2-1; 12 bases align to TRBD2. The V segment lost 0 bases and the J segment 6 bases; nucleotides outside the gene matches: 3. The CDR3 spans 16 residues. Germline-derived CDR1 and CDR2 are LGHDT and YNNKEL (reference sequence). The DNA for the CDR3 is TGTGCCAGCAGCCAAGATTCGACTAGCGGGGGCAATGAGCAGTTCTTC. It translates to CASSQDSTSGGNEQFF.

J is TRBJ2-5 and V is TRBV3-1 (or the pseudogene TRBV3-2); tentative D call: TRBD1 (6 bases). There are 14 residues in the CDR3. Germline V gene lookup returns CDR1 LGHDT and CDR2 YNNKEL (reference sequence). V gave up 7 bases and J gave up 1 base, with 13 bases separating them. DNA for the CDR3: TGTGCCAGCAACAACAGGGCGGTCCAAGAGACCCAGTACTTC. It encodes CASNNRAVQETQYF.

The chain joins TRBV10-2 to TRBJ2-3; TRBD2 matches at 7 bases. Germline V gene data show CDR1 as WSHSY and CDR2 as SAAADI. This CDR3 contains 16 residues. The ends lost 0 bases at V and 5 bases at J; junction bases unmatched: 8. CDR3 sequence: CASSESWRGWGDTQYF. The CDR3 DNA follows: TGCGCCAGCAGTGAGTCCTGGCGGGGGTGGGGAGATACGCAGTATTTT.

In nucleotides, the CDR3 is TGTGCCAGCAGACTAGCGGGCCCGAACACCGGGGAGCTGTTTTTT. This translates into CASRLAGPNTGELFF. V usage is TRBV6-5 and J usage is TRBJ2-2, with TRBD2 identical over 9 bases. The length of the CDR3 is 15 residues. Germline CDR1 MNHEY, CDR2 SVGAGI. V shed 6 bases and J 0 bases; nucleotides not matched to a gene: 2.

The chain recombines TRBV11-2 with TRBJ1-4; tentatively, D is TRBD1 (5 bases). Trimming removed 2 bases from V and 7 bases from J, with 14 bases in between. Germline lookup yields CDR1 SGHAT and CDR2 FQNNGV. This CDR3 region has 15 residues. For the CDR3, the DNA is TGTGCCAGCAGCTTAAGTGACAGCCGGTCTGAAAAACTGTTTTTT. Protein product: CASSLSDSRSEKLFF.

The V call is TRBV9, the J call TRBJ1-1, with 8 bases fitting TRBD1. Trimming at V came to 0 bases and at J to 4 bases, leaving 8 bases not matched to a gene. Germline CDR1 SGDLS, CDR2 YYNGEE. The CDR3 sequence is 16 residues long. This CDR3 reads CASSVGPATGGTEAFF. As DNA, the CDR3 is TGTGCCAGCAGCGTAGGTCCCGCAACAGGGGGCACTGAAGCTTTCTTT.

The chain has TRBV10-1 and TRBJ2-5; D ambiguous. The ends were cut back, 0 bases at V and 2 bases at J, with 13 bases in the middle. Germline CDR1 and CDR2: WNHNN and SYGVQD (reference sequence). This CDR3 comprises 16 residues. CDR3 in amino acids: CASSESRPGAQETQYF. CDR3 sequence (DNA): TGCGCCAGCAGTGAGTCACGGCCAGGTGCTCAAGAGACCCAGTACTTC.

This CDR3 is CASSEQGASYGYTF. DNA of the CDR3: TGCGCCAGCAGCGAACAGGGGGCGAGCTATGGCTACACCTTC. The chain joins TRBV5-1 to TRBJ1-2; the match to TRBD1 covers 9 bases. V was pared by 4 bases and J by 4 bases, with 5 bases of the junction left unmatched. This CDR3 contains 14 residues. Germline V CDR1 and CDR2: SGHRS, YFSETQ.

The CDR3 here is CASSPTGGPGYTF. CDR3 nucleotides: TGTGCCAGCAGCCCGACAGGGGGCCCTGGCTACACCTTC. The rearrangement uses TRBV28 and TRBJ1-2; 10 nucleotides match TRBD1. Germline V gene lookup returns CDR1 MDHEN and CDR2 SYDVKM. The CDR3 has 13 amino acids. Germline trimming cut 6 bases from V and 7 bases from J; bases unmatched to any gene: 5.

The V and J genes are TRBV3-1 (or the pseudogene TRBV3-2) and TRBJ1-1; 8 bases match TRBD1. CDR3 length equals 14 residues. V was pared by 4 bases and J by 5 bases, with 6 bases of the junction left unmatched. Germline CDR1 is LGHDT and CDR2 is YNNKEL (reference sequence). The CDR3 sequence: CASSPTGGETEAFF. The CDR3 DNA sequence: TGTGCCAGCAGCCCTACAGGGGGTGAGACTGAAGCTTTCTTT.